These T cell receptor beta chains were read from a single sample in a study of regulatory T cells in long-lasting Graves disease. From the multiplex PCR reads, TCRdb called clonotypes with MiXCR, one entry per CDR3 protein. The sample holds hundreds of thousands of distinct CDR3 sequences, roughly 21% seen once. The sample consisted of peripheral blood mononuclear cells (PBMCs), taken when the disease was refractory, from a patient treated with antithyroid drugs. Receptor source: a female donor with Graves disease. Both conserved end residues are part of each CDR3. Fields, in order: V gene, J gene, clone size, D gene, CDR3 protein, CDR3 DNA. The D gene is left open where the match is weak. Clone size is shown for a subset of rows, as once, few, many or a class of expanded clone.

TRBV5-1	TRBJ2-3	-	-	CASSLKSGTFEDTQYF	TGCGCCAGCAGCTTGAAGTCCGGGACTTTTGAAGATACGCAGTATTTT
TRBV29-1	TRBJ2-4	once	-	CSVEDRQGLTHKNIQYF	TGCAGCGTTGAAGATCGGCAGGGATTAACCCACAAAAACATTCAGTACTTC
TRBV25-1	TRBJ1-2	many	-	CASSDWGARYGYTF	TGTGCCAGCAGTGATTGGGGGGCGCGGTATGGCTACACCTTC
TRBV3-1	TRBJ2-5	many	-	CASSQPTEKGETQYF	TGTGCCAGCAGCCAGCCGACAGAGAAGGGGGAGACCCAGTACTTC
TRBV19	TRBJ1-6	many	-	CASNLGASGSPLHF	TGTGCCAGTAACCTCGGGGCATCGGGTTCACCCCTCCACTTT
TRBV6-1	TRBJ1-1	many	TRBD1	CASSNQHRDRPYWNTEAFF	TGTGCCAGCAGTAACCAGCACCGGGACAGGCCTTACTGGAACACTGAAGCTTTCTTT
TRBV10-3	TRBJ1-2	many	-	CAISGVGAGASTGYTF	TGTGCCATCAGTGGTGTAGGAGCAGGGGCGAGTACTGGCTACACCTTC
TRBV6-1	TRBJ1-5	many	-	CASSVYSNQPQHF	TGTGCCAGCAGTGTCTATAGCAATCAGCCCCAGCATTTT
TRBV11-1	TRBJ1-1	many	-	CASSYPTAEAFF	TGTGCCAGCAGCTATCCCACAGCTGAAGCTTTCTTT
TRBV30	TRBJ1-2	-	TRBD1	CAWSATGHYTF	TGTGCCTGGAGTGCGACAGGGCACTACACCTTC
TRBV19	TRBJ2-7	-	TRBD1	CASSPTLGTGTYEQYF	TGTGCCAGTAGTCCAACCCTGGGGACAGGGACGTACGAGCAGTACTTC
TRBV7-3	TRBJ2-2	few	TRBD2	CASSLNPGLPTGELFF	TGTGCCAGCAGCTTAAACCCGGGACTACCCACCGGGGAGCTGTTTTTT
TRBV6-1	TRBJ2-2	few	-	CASNRTPNTGELFF	TGTGCCAGCAACCGGACACCGAACACCGGGGAGCTGTTTTTT
TRBV7-9	TRBJ1-2	many	-	CASRLLDENYGYTF	TGTGCCAGCAGGTTATTGGATGAGAACTATGGCTACACCTTC
TRBV4-2	TRBJ2-2	-	-	CASSQAQGRGNTGELFF	TGTGCCAGCAGCCAAGCCCAGGGGCGGGGGAACACCGGGGAGCTGTTTTTT
TRBV28	TRBJ2-5	many	-	CASSFHQLQGRTETQYF	TGTGCCAGCAGTTTCCACCAACTCCAAGGCAGGACGGAGACCCAGTACTTC
TRBV6-4	TRBJ2-7	-	-	CASSGGDLRFEQYF	TGTGCCAGCAGTGGGGGGGACCTTCGTTTTGAGCAGTACTTC
TRBV28	TRBJ1-1	many	-	CASSGPWVTEAFF	TGTGCCAGCAGTGGTCCTTGGGTCACTGAAGCTTTCTTT
TRBV7-3	TRBJ2-7	few	TRBD2	CASRLAGGPYEQYF	TGTGCCAGCAGGTTAGCGGGAGGGCCCTACGAGCAGTACTTC
TRBV5-1	TRBJ1-1	many	-	CASSTQGMNTEAFF	TGCGCCAGCAGTACACAGGGTATGAACACTGAAGCTTTCTTT